Presented here are 24 T cell receptor beta chains from one specimen sequenced in a study of cytomegalovirus exposure and HLA in healthy donors. 60 Vbeta and 13 Jbeta primers were used in PCR. This table comes from immunoSEQ multiplex PCR, and its TCRdb copy is limited to in-frame clones, with some not included. The sample has about 83,000 clones, around 79% seen once. Sequenced sample: PBMCs. These receptors were collected from a man aged 18 to 29 in good health and CMV-seropositive.

This chain connects TRBV11-1 to TRBJ2-2; D not certain. CDR1 SGHAT and CDR2 FQDESV come from the germline V gene (reference sequence). The V gene lost 3 bases and the J gene lost 6 bases, with 14 bases spanning the gap. This CDR3 has 15 residues. CDR3 residues: CASSFHSRYAGELFF. Here the CDR3 DNA reads TGTGCCAGCAGCTTCCACTCCCGATACGCCGGGGAGCTGTTTTTT.

The rearrangement links TRBV29-1 to TRBJ2-3; D is perhaps TRBD2 (6 bases). Germline V gene sequence: CDR1 SQVTM, CDR2 ANQGSEA. CDR3 size: 13 residues. V was pared by 6 bases and J by 1 base, with 11 bases between. For the CDR3, the DNA is TGCAGCGTCCGGGACTTACGCACAGATACGCAGTATTTT. Translating it yields CSVRDLRTDTQYF.

This chain joins TRBV6-5 and TRBJ2-3; 9 bases are a match to TRBD1. CDR1 is MNHEY and CDR2 is SVGAGI in the germline V gene. J gave up 4 bases and V 6 bases, and 5 bases lay outside the gene matches. The CDR3 is made up of 14 amino acids. CDR3 coding DNA: TGTGCCAGCAGCACCCGGACAGGGGCAGATACGCAGTATTTT. Translating gives CASSTRTGADTQYF.

This clone has a handful of counts. This chain uses TRBV28 with TRBJ1-1, with D uncertain. Per germline, CDR1 MDHEN and CDR2 SYDVKM. The CDR3 sequence is 15 residues long. V dropped 6 bases and J dropped 0 bases, with 14 bases sitting between them. The CDR3 coding sequence is TGTGCCAGCAGGCCCAAACTGGTGATGAACACTGAAGCTTTCTTT. Translated: CASRPKLVMNTEAFF.

The chain joins TRBV5-8 to TRBJ2-4; D remains ambiguous. Trimming removed 5 bases at V and 0 bases at J, with 9 bases between. Germline assignment: CDR1 SGHTS and CDR2 YDEGEE. This CDR3 is 14 amino acids long. CDR3 nucleotides: TGTGCCAGCAGTCCCAAGCTAGCCAAAAACATTCAGTACTTC. This gives the protein CASSPKLAKNIQYF.

This clone has more than one count but fewer than ten. The chain combines TRBV6-1 with TRBJ2-7; 8 bases agree with TRBD1. V trimming: 8 bases; J trimming: 3 bases; junction bases outside the gene matches: 6. Germline V gene lookup returns CDR1 MNHNS and CDR2 SASEGT. The CDR3 spans 13 residues. The chain's CDR3 is CASCRDRSYEQYF. The CDR3 region has the DNA TGTGCCAGCTGCCGGGACAGGAGCTACGAGCAGTACTTC.

The chain has TRBV6-5 and TRBJ2-7; TRBD1 matches at 7 bases. V shed 6 bases and J 0 bases; nucleotides not matched to a gene: 8. This CDR3 comprises 15 residues. Per germline, CDR1 MNHEY and CDR2 SVGAGI. The CDR3 here is CASRTETGSSYEQYF. CDR3 nucleotide sequence: TGTGCCAGCAGAACGGAGACAGGGAGCTCCTACGAGCAGTACTTC.

This chain uses TRBV19 with TRBJ2-7, with 11 bases that match TRBD2. CDR1 LNHDA and CDR2 SQIVND come from the germline V gene (reference sequence). This CDR3 contains 14 residues. V gave up 9 bases and J gave up 2 bases; unmatched junction bases: 6. Here the CDR3 DNA reads TGTGCCAGCCAGACTAGCGGGACCCCCTACGAGCAGTACTTC. Its protein product is CASQTSGTPYEQYF.

The V and J genes are TRBV7-2 and TRBJ2-1; D perhaps matches TRBD2 (6 bases). V gave up 2 bases and J gave up 10 bases, with 15 bases separating them. The CDR3 runs to 14 residues. Germline CDR1 SGHTA, CDR2 FQGNSA. This CDR3 reads CASSLFTREGEQFF. The CDR3 DNA reads TGTGCCAGCAGCTTATTTACGCGGGAAGGGGAGCAGTTCTTC.

This chain joins TRBV11-2 and TRBJ2-3; the match to TRBD2 covers 16 bases. V gave up 5 bases and J gave up 0 bases; unmatched junction bases: 5. Germline lookup yields CDR1 SGHAT and CDR2 FQNNGV. This CDR3 has 18 amino acids. The CDR3 reads CASSPPGLAGGSTDTQYF. In DNA form, the CDR3 reads TGTGCCAGCAGCCCGCCGGGACTAGCGGGAGGGAGCACAGATACGCAGTATTTT. Based on the CDR3 plus reference TRBV11-2 and TRBJ2-3, the full variable domain is EAGVAQSPRYKIIEKRQSVAFWCNPISGHATLYWYQQILGQGPKLLIQFQNNGVVDDSQLPKDRFSAERLKGVDSTLKIQPAKLEDSAVYLCASSPPGLAGGSTDTQYFGPGTRLTVL.

The chain carries TRBV9 and TRBJ1-5; weak D call: TRBD1 (5 bases). The CDR3 has 15 amino acids. V lost 2 bases and J lost 0, with 9 bases in between. Germline V gives CDR1 SGDLS, CDR2 YYNGEE. The CDR3 region is CASSVEGDSNQPQHF. The CDR3 coding sequence is TGTGCCAGCAGCGTGGAAGGGGATAGCAATCAGCCCCAGCATTTT.

V gene TRBV7-9 combines with J gene TRBJ2-7, with a tentative D call TRBD1 (5 bases). Between the trimmed V and J ends, which lost 5 bases and 4 bases, there was a span of 12 bases. CDR3 size: 13 residues. Germline V lookup: CDR1 SEHNR, CDR2 FQNEAQ (reference sequence). The CDR3 spells CASSQDSIYEQYF. The CDR3, as DNA: TGTGCCAGCAGCCAAGACAGCATTTACGAGCAGTACTTC.

There are many counts of this clone. V gene TRBV9 combines with J gene TRBJ2-3; 7 bases align to TRBD2. The germline V gene encodes CDR1 SGDLS and CDR2 YYNGEE. The CDR3 is 20 amino acids. V dropped 0 bases and J dropped 0; count of bases not matched to a gene: 16. The CDR3 sequence is CASSVGLGLASGPSTDTQYF. The CDR3 nucleotides read TGTGCCAGCAGCGTAGGACTGGGGTTGGCTAGCGGACCAAGCACAGATACGCAGTATTTT.

The rearrangement uses TRBV5-4 and TRBJ1-2, with D hard to call. Trimming removed 0 bases from V and 2 bases from J, with 8 bases in between. CDR3 size: 14 residues. Germline CDR1 reads SGHNT; CDR2 reads YYREEE (reference sequence). DNA of the CDR3: TGTGCCAGCAGCTTGGTCGGGGAAAACTATGGCTACACCTTC. Protein: CASSLVGENYGYTF.

This clone was found a few times. The chain carries TRBV7-9 and TRBJ2-3, with a weak D call TRBD1 (5 bases). V lost 1 base, J lost 2 bases, and 7 bases lay in between. This CDR3 contains 14 residues. Germline values: CDR1 SEHNR, CDR2 FQNEAQ (reference sequence). The CDR3 DNA sequence: TGTGCCAGCAGCTTAGGACAGAACACAGATACGCAGTATTTT. Its translation is CASSLGQNTDTQYF.

This chain connects TRBV6-1 to TRBJ2-1; D is perhaps TRBD2 (5 bases). Germline loops: CDR1 MNHNS, CDR2 SASEGT. The CDR3 extends over 12 amino acids. Trimming cost V 6 bases and J 10 bases, with 13 bases left between them. The chain's CDR3 is CASSLWTGEQFF. CDR3 in DNA: TGTGCCAGCAGCCTTTGGACTGGAGAGCAGTTCTTC.

The chain employs TRBV28 and TRBJ1-5, with TRBD1 as a possible D gene (6 bases). The germline CDR1 and CDR2 sequences are MDHEN and SYDVKM. The CDR3 runs to 14 residues. Trimming took off 1 base at V and 8 bases at J, with 12 bases between the two ends. The CDR3 nucleotides are TGTGCCAGCAGTTTATCAAACAGGGTTAAGCCCCAGCATTTT. Translating gives CASSLSNRVKPQHF. Full variable domain (missing parts from reference TRBV28 and TRBJ1-5): DVKVTQSSRYLVKRTGEKVFLECVQDMDHENMFWYRQDPGLGLRLIYFSYDVKMKEKGDIPEGYSVSREKKERFSLILESASTNQTSMYLCASSLSNRVKPQHFGDGTRLSIL.

This clone was observed a single time. The chain is built from TRBV29-1 and TRBJ2-7; 9 bases fit TRBD1. The trim removed 6 bases at V and 7 bases at J, leaving 16 bases unmatched. Germline lookup yields CDR1 SQVTM and CDR2 ANQGSEA. The CDR3 extends over 15 amino acids. CDR3 loop: CSVVGQGGFLREQYF. The CDR3 DNA is TGCAGCGTGGTGGGACAGGGAGGTTTCCTACGAGAGCAGTACTTC.

There are a few counts of this clone. The rearrangement uses TRBV5-4 and TRBJ1-1, with TRBD1 identical over 9 bases. The CDR3 totals 12 residues. CDR1 is SGHNT and CDR2 is YYREEE in the germline V gene (reference sequence). V lost 10 bases, J lost 6 bases, and 7 bases stayed unmatched. The CDR3 region is CAGQGSGAEAFF. The CDR3 nucleotides are TGTGCCGGACAGGGGTCTGGCGCTGAAGCTTTCTTT.

The chain links TRBV5-1 to TRBJ1-2; D remains ambiguous. V was shortened by 4 bases and J by 4 bases, with 14 bases between the two germline ends. The CDR3 is made up of 14 amino acids. The germline V gene has CDR1 SGHRS and CDR2 YFSETQ. The CDR3 spells CASSPLPGSYGYTF. DNA of the CDR3: TGCGCCAGCAGCCCGTTACCAGGTAGCTATGGCTACACCTTC.

V is TRBV29-1 and J is TRBJ2-7; 8 nucleotides match TRBD1. CDR3 length: 15 amino acids. Per germline, CDR1 SQVTM and CDR2 ANQGSEA. Trimming took 5 bases from V and 7 from J; bases not matched to a gene: 16. The CDR3 DNA follows: TGCAGCGTTACCGCGGGTGGGGGAACAGGGGGGGAGCAGTACTTC. This sequence encodes CSVTAGGGTGGEQYF.

The chain joins TRBV6-4 to TRBJ2-2, with D tentatively TRBD1 (5 bases). The germline gives CDR1 MRHNA, CDR2 SNTAGT. With 0 bases removed from V and 4 bases from J, the gap between germline ends came to 6 bases. CDR3 size: 14 residues. The CDR3: CASSDSGATGELFF. The CDR3 nucleotides read TGTGCCAGCAGTGACTCTGGGGCCACCGGGGAGCTGTTTTTT.

The chain uses TRBV5-1 and TRBJ1-3; 10 bases line up with TRBD1. The germline gives CDR1 SGHRS, CDR2 YFSETQ. CDR3 length: 16 residues. V was pared by 4 bases and J by 2 bases, with 6 bases of the junction left unmatched. Here the CDR3 DNA reads TGCGCCAGCAGCCGACAGGGGGCGGACGCTGGAAACACCATATATTTT. This translates into CASSRQGADAGNTIYF.

The chain recombines TRBV28 with TRBJ1-5; D remains unclear. CDR1 is MDHEN and CDR2 is SYDVKM in the germline V gene. This CDR3 spans 14 amino acids. The V and J ends lost 8 bases and 4 bases respectively, with 15 bases between them. In DNA form, the CDR3 reads TGTGCCAGCTCTCAGGAATCTATTAATCAGCCCCAGCATTTT. The encoded protein is CASSQESINQPQHF.